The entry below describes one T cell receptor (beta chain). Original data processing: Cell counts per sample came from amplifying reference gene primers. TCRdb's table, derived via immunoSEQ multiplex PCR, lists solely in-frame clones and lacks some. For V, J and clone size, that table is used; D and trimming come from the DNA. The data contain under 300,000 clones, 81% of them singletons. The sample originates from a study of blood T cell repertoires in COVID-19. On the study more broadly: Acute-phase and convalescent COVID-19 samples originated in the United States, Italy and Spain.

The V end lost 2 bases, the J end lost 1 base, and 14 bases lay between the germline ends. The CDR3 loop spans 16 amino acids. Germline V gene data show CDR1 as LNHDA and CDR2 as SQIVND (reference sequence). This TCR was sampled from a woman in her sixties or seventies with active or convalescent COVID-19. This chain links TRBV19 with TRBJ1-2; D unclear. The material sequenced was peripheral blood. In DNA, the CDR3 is TGTGCCAGTAGTATATATCGCGGGGTACTTAACTATGGCTACACCTTC. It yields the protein CASSIYRGVLNYGYTF.